Shown below are 24 T cell receptor beta chains from a single sample sequenced in a study of shared clonotypes between healthy human individuals. TCRdb keeps only in-frame clones here, not all; method: immunoSEQ multiplex PCR. The repertoire consists of 980,000 or so clones, with approximately 80% occurring once and the leading ten covering roughly 1.5%. The sequencing input was memory CD4+ T cells sorted from blood. The subset: CD45RA-negative fraction. The source is a man aged 18 to 30 in good health.

This clone was observed a few times. The junction and the germline gene differ at one end; a read error may be behind it. V gene TRBV30 combines with J gene TRBJ1-2, with 11 bases fitting TRBD1. The CDR3 consists of 12 residues. The germline V gene has CDR1 GTSNPN and CDR2 SVGIG (reference sequence). The CDR3 loop reads CAWREGQGVWEF. The CDR3 DNA reads as TGTGCCTGGAGAGAGGGACAGGGGGTGTGGGAATTC.

This rearrangement joins TRBV6-5 to TRBJ2-1, with 10 bases fitting TRBD2. CDR3 size: 15 residues. V was clipped by 6 bases and J by 2 bases; unmatched bases: 4. Looked up from germline, CDR1 is MNHEY and CDR2 is SVGAGI. The CDR3 DNA is TGTGCCAGCAGAACGACTAGCGGGCCCTACAATGAGCAGTTCTTC. Amino acid sequence: CASRTTSGPYNEQFF.

J is TRBJ1-2 and V is TRBV28; 7 positions agree with TRBD1. V lost 6 bases and J lost 0; bases outside the gene matches: 7. Germline V gene lookup returns CDR1 MDHEN and CDR2 SYDVKM. The CDR3 covers 15 residues. The CDR3 DNA follows: TGTGCCAGCAGCCCGAGAGGGACAGCTAACTATGGCTACACCTTC. Amino acids: CASSPRGTANYGYTF.

This chain links TRBV30 with TRBJ1-5; D is perhaps TRBD1 (6 bases). The V gene lost 0 bases and the J gene lost 3 bases, with 18 bases spanning the gap. Germline loops: CDR1 GTSNPN, CDR2 SVGIG (reference sequence). This CDR3 has 17 residues. The CDR3: CAWSVGQSGGNNQPQHF. Here the CDR3 DNA reads TGTGCCTGGAGTGTAGGACAGTCTGGGGGTAACAATCAGCCCCAGCATTTT.

CDR3 DNA: TGTGCCAGCAGCGAGGGGGGTACTAGACAAGAGACCCAGTACTTC. This codes for CASSEGGTRQETQYF. The chain recombines TRBV11-3 with TRBJ2-5; D assignment may be TRBD1 or TRBD2 (6 bases each). This CDR3 is 15 amino acids long. V lost 5 bases, J lost 2 bases, and 15 bases lay in between. Per germline, CDR1 SGHNT and CDR2 YENEEA.

The chain employs TRBV30 and TRBJ2-7; perhaps TRBD2 as D (5 bases). The V gene lost 0 bases and the J gene lost 6 bases, with 15 bases spanning the gap. Germline V gene sequence: CDR1 GTSNPN, CDR2 SVGIG (reference sequence). The CDR3 spans 14 residues. CDR3 nucleotide sequence: TGTGCCTGGAGTGTCGTGGGAGCGCGATCCGAGCAGTACTTC. It specifies CAWSVVGARSEQYF.

About this clone: Other DNA sequences in this sample translate to the same CDR3. The chain links TRBV5-1 to TRBJ2-7; 7 bases line up with TRBD2. CDR3 size: 12 residues. V gave up 5 bases and J gave up 5 bases; unmatched junction bases: 4. CDR1 and CDR2 from the germline V gene are SGHRS and YFSETQ. The CDR3 protein is CASSSSGNEQYF. Here the CDR3 DNA reads TGCGCCAGCAGTTCTAGCGGAAACGAGCAGTACTTC.

The chain joins TRBV19 to TRBJ1-4, with D possibly TRBD1 on 5 matching bases. The CDR3 covers 13 residues. Per germline, CDR1 LNHDA and CDR2 SQIVND (reference sequence). Trimming pared 4 bases from V and 8 bases from J, leaving 11 bases between. This CDR3 is CASSTVWGEKLFF. The CDR3 coding sequence is TGTGCCAGTAGTACTGTTTGGGGCGAAAAACTGTTTTTT.

The chain carries TRBV7-2 and TRBJ2-1, with D maybe TRBD1 (6 bases). The V gene's germline CDR1 is SGHTA and CDR2 FQGNSA. This CDR3 spans 16 amino acids. V lost 0 bases to trimming and J lost 3 bases, with 12 bases between them. Written as DNA, the CDR3 is TGTGCCAGCAGCTTAGCGGCAGGGGCGGTCTACAATGAGCAGTTCTTC. Translating gives CASSLAAGAVYNEQFF.

This chain joins TRBV27 and TRBJ1-4; tentative D call: TRBD1 (6 bases). V shed 6 bases and J shed 5 bases, with 19 bases lying between them. CDR1 is MNHEY and CDR2 is SMNVEV in the germline V gene (reference sequence). The CDR3 has 16 residues. The CDR3 sequence is CASRTYGDTLNEKLFF. The CDR3 nucleotides read TGTGCCAGCAGGACTTACGGGGACACCCTGAATGAAAAACTGTTTTTT.

For this clone: The sample holds other DNA sequences that translate to the same CDR3. The rearrangement uses TRBV7-9 and TRBJ1-3; D ambiguous. Trimming shortened V by 5 bases and J by 4 bases, and 6 bases separated the two germline ends. The CDR3 loop spans 12 amino acids. CDR1 and CDR2 (germline): SEHNR, FQNEAQ (reference sequence). CDR3 DNA sequence: TGTGCCAGCAGCACCACCGGAAACACCATATATTTT. Translation: CASSTTGNTIYF.

Concerning this clone itself: Mismatch with germline at one junction end may stem from a read error. The chain combines TRBV7-9 with TRBJ1-2; no firm D call. Germline CDR1 SEHNR, CDR2 FQNEAQ (reference sequence). The CDR3 spans 15 residues. For the CDR3, the DNA is TGTGCCAGCAGTTTAGGACTTTCCCGCGAGGCACCCGACTTTTTC. This encodes CASSLGLSREAPDFF.

The chain employs TRBV19 and TRBJ2-4; 8 nucleotides agree with TRBD1. Germline lookup yields CDR1 LNHDA and CDR2 SQIVND (reference sequence). V dropped 8 bases and J dropped 1; count of bases not matched to a gene: 4. This CDR3 spans 14 amino acids. The CDR3 is CASSGGWAKNIQYF. CDR3 coding DNA: TGTGCCAGTTCAGGGGGCTGGGCCAAAAACATTCAGTACTTC.

This clone was seen a handful of times. The rearrangement uses TRBV30 and TRBJ1-4; TRBD1 might be the D (5 bases). The V gene's germline CDR1 is GTSNPN and CDR2 SVGIG (reference sequence). Trimming left V 1 base short and J 4 bases short, with 10 bases between. CDR3 size: 14 residues. For the CDR3, the DNA is TGTGCCTGGAGTGGACAGAAGGATAATGAAAAACTGTTTTTT. This gives the protein CAWSGQKDNEKLFF.

The chain employs TRBV11-2 and TRBJ1-3; unclear D gene. V dropped 6 bases and J dropped 0 bases, with 15 bases sitting between them. Germline CDR1 SGHAT, CDR2 FQNNGV. This CDR3 region has 16 residues. The CDR3 loop is CASSQAAGFSGNTIYF. CDR3 sequence (DNA): TGTGCCAGCAGTCAAGCGGCTGGGTTCTCTGGAAACACCATATATTTT.

Written as DNA, the CDR3 is TGCGCCAGCAGCCAAGACCCCACGCAGGCAGATACGCAGTATTTT. Its translation: CASSQDPTQADTQYF. This rearrangement joins TRBV4-3 to TRBJ2-3, with no clear D. V dropped 0 bases and J dropped 4 bases, with 11 bases sitting between them. The CDR3 loop spans 15 amino acids. Germline V lookup: CDR1 LGHNA, CDR2 YSLEER.

The count of this clone is one. The chain has TRBV19 and TRBJ1-6, with 9 bases lining up with TRBD1. The CDR3 loop spans 14 amino acids. The junction had 3 bases not matched to a gene; V was cut back by 4 bases and J by 8 bases. Germline V gene lookup returns CDR1 LNHDA and CDR2 SQIVND (reference sequence). The DNA of the CDR3 is TGTGCCAGTAGTACGGGACAGGGACATTCACCCCTCCACTTT. Residues: CASSTGQGHSPLHF.

The V call is TRBV6-5, the J call TRBJ2-7, with a tentative D call TRBD2 (6 bases). The CDR3 totals 15 residues. The V gene's germline CDR1 is MNHEY and CDR2 SVGAGI. V was pared by 0 bases and J by 6 bases, with 15 bases between. The CDR3: CASSYSNRGAGEQYF. CDR3 DNA: TGTGCCAGCAGTTACTCGAACCGCGGGGCCGGCGAGCAGTACTTC.

The genes are TRBV5-6 and TRBJ2-1; TRBD2 matches at 14 bases. Trimming at V came to 5 bases and at J to 3 bases, leaving 4 bases not matched to a gene. The CDR3 covers 16 residues. Germline values: CDR1 SGHDT, CDR2 YYEEEE. CDR3 amino acids: CASRRLAGGLYNEQFF. CDR3 DNA: TGTGCCAGCAGAAGACTAGCGGGGGGGCTCTACAATGAGCAGTTCTTC. Full variable domain (missing parts from reference TRBV5-6 and TRBJ2-1): DAGVTQSPTHLIKTRGQQVTLRCSPKSGHDTVSWYQQALGQGPQFIFQYYEEEERQRGNFPDRFSGHQFPNYSSELNVNALLLGDSALYLCASRRLAGGLYNEQFFGPGTRLTVL.

This clone showed up just a few times. The rearrangement uses TRBV4-1 and TRBJ2-1, with unresolved D. Germline CDR1 is MGHRA and CDR2 is YSYEKL. V gave up 1 base and J gave up 7 bases, with 5 bases separating them. The CDR3 totals 12 residues. DNA for the CDR3: TGCGCCAGCAGCCAAGTAGGTAATGAGCAGTTCTTC. Its protein product is CASSQVGNEQFF.

Note on this clone: The junction departs from the called germline gene at one end, perhaps through a read error. The chain couples TRBV7-9 to TRBJ1-1; D gene uncertain. The CDR3 has 14 residues. Germline V gives CDR1 SEHNR, CDR2 FQNEAQ (reference sequence). The CDR3 nucleotides are TGTGCCAGCGGCTTGGAGCGGGTGAACACTGAAGCTTTCTTT. Protein product: CASGLERVNTEAFF.

The rearrangement joins TRBV10-3 to TRBJ1-2, with 7 nucleotides matching TRBD1. V trimming: 4 bases; J trimming: 1 base; junction bases outside the gene matches: 3. Germline-derived CDR1 and CDR2 are ENHRY and SYGVKD. This CDR3 has 14 amino acids. CDR3 nucleotide sequence: TGTGCCATCAGTGCCCGACAGGGTAACTATGGCTACACCTTC. As protein: CAISARQGNYGYTF.

The chain couples TRBV18 to TRBJ2-7; 8 bases line up with TRBD2. Germline trimming cut 2 bases from V and 2 bases from J; bases unmatched to any gene: 2. The V gene's germline CDR1 is KGHSH and CDR2 LQKENI. The CDR3 consists of 14 residues. CDR3 sequence reads: CASSPSGSTYEQYF. CDR3 coding DNA: TGTGCCAGCTCACCAAGCGGGAGCACCTACGAGCAGTACTTC. Based on the CDR3 plus reference TRBV18 and TRBJ2-7, the full variable domain is NAGVMQNPRHLVRRRGQEARLRCSPMKGHSHVYWYRQLPEEGLKFMVYLQKENIIDESGMPKERFSAEFPKEGPSILRIQQVVRGDSAAYFCASSPSGSTYEQYFGPGTRLTVT.

This clone was detected ten times or more. The chain couples TRBV28 to TRBJ1-5, with unresolved D. The V gene's germline CDR1 is MDHEN and CDR2 SYDVKM. The CDR3 consists of 12 residues. The CDR3: CSCGGPNQPQHF. In DNA, the CDR3 is TGTTCCTGTGGAGGGCCCAATCAGCCCCAGCATTTT.